What follows are 24 T cell receptor beta chains derived from one specimen sequenced in a study of blood T cell repertoires in COVID-19. Sequencing used immunoSEQ multiplex PCR; TCRdb keeps in-frame clones, though not all of them. The table has 200,000 to 300,000 clones, roughly 79% seen once. Material for sequencing was peripheral blood. Receptors originate from a woman older than 75 with COVID-19, enrolled during active disease.

The V gene is TRBV7-6, the J gene TRBJ1-5; TRBD1 is a possible D gene (5 bases). Germline V gene sequence: CDR1 SGHVS, CDR2 FNYEAQ. V lost 3 bases and J lost 6, with 15 bases in between. CDR3 length: 15 residues. In nucleotides, the CDR3 is TGTGCCAGCAGCTTTGAGGCAGGGTTGGGTCAGCCCCAGCATTTT. It codes for CASSFEAGLGQPQHF.

V is TRBV6-5 and J is TRBJ1-5; D possibly corresponds to TRBD1 (5 bases). The CDR3 contains 15 residues. V was trimmed by 6 bases and J by 0 bases, leaving 12 bases between them. Germline CDR1 reads MNHEY; CDR2 reads SVGAGI. CDR3: CASRTGGDSNQPQHF. The CDR3 DNA is TGTGCCAGCAGGACGGGGGGGGATAGCAATCAGCCCCAGCATTTT.

The V call is TRBV9, the J call TRBJ1-1, with D unclear. The CDR3 spans 12 residues. Trimming took 3 bases from V and 7 from J, leaving 10 bases between them. Per the germline V gene, CDR1 is SGDLS and CDR2 is YYNGEE. CDR3 coding DNA: TGTGCCAGCAGCGCCTTATACGGTGAAGCTTTCTTT. Residues: CASSALYGEAFF.

The chain links TRBV5-1 to TRBJ1-1; D is ambiguous. CDR3 length equals 16 residues. The V and J ends lost 3 bases and 0 bases respectively, with 15 bases between them. Germline V gene data show CDR1 as SGHRS and CDR2 as YFSETQ. CDR3 region: CASSSLGVSMNTEAFF. The CDR3 DNA reads TGCGCCAGCAGCTCCCTGGGCGTTTCGATGAACACTGAAGCTTTCTTT.

The chain joins TRBV18 to TRBJ2-2; 7 nucleotides match TRBD1. The V segment lost 4 bases and the J segment 5 bases; nucleotides outside the gene matches: 4. Per the germline V gene, CDR1 is KGHSH and CDR2 is LQKENI. The CDR3 runs 14 residues. The CDR3 nucleotides read TGTGCCAGCTCACTGACAGGGCGGACCGGGGAGCTGTTTTTT. Translated: CASSLTGRTGELFF.

The gene calls are TRBV3-1 (or the pseudogene TRBV3-2) and TRBJ1-4, with D possibly matching TRBD1 (5 bases). Deletions cut 5 bases from V and 4 bases from J, with 8 bases between. Germline CDR1 is LGHDT and CDR2 is YNNKEL (reference sequence). The CDR3 has 13 amino acids. The CDR3 reads CASSRGFNEKLFF. CDR3 DNA sequence: TGTGCCAGCAGCAGGGGCTTTAATGAAAAACTGTTTTTT.

CDR3 in DNA: TGCGCCAGCAGCTTGGACGGACAGAACACTGAAGCTTTCTTT. This gives the protein CASSLDGQNTEAFF. This chain links TRBV5-1 with TRBJ1-1; possible D gene TRBD1, 5 bases. The CDR3 runs 14 residues. Germline V gene lookup returns CDR1 SGHRS and CDR2 YFSETQ. Trimming removed 0 bases at V and 1 base at J, with 7 bases between.

The gene calls are TRBV6-2 or TRBV6-3 and TRBJ2-4, with D perhaps matching TRBD2 (5 bases). Germline V gives CDR1 MNHEY, CDR2 SVGEGT. The CDR3 sequence is 14 residues long. V gave up 2 bases and J gave up 7 bases, with 12 bases separating them. The CDR3 coding sequence is TGTGCCAGCAGTTACGAGGGAAGAGTGAACATTCAGTACTTC. Translated: CASSYEGRVNIQYF.

This clone has just a few counts. The rearrangement uses TRBV20-1 and TRBJ2-2; D unresolved. CDR3 length equals 14 residues. The germline V gene encodes CDR1 DFQATT and CDR2 SNEGSKA (reference sequence). Trimming removed 3 bases at V and 5 bases at J, with 13 bases between. CDR3 nucleotides: TGCAGTGCTAGTCCACGGATCGGGACCGGGGAGCTGTTTTTT. Protein product: CSASPRIGTGELFF.

The gene calls are TRBV11-3 and TRBJ2-7; D possibly corresponds to TRBD2 (6 bases). CDR1 SGHNT and CDR2 YENEEA come from the germline V gene. The CDR3 spans 13 residues. V dropped 5 bases and J dropped 3 bases, with 11 bases sitting between them. CDR3 in DNA: TGTGCCAGCAGCGGGGGGACCGACTACGAGCAGTACTTC. It codes for CASSGGTDYEQYF.

This clone was recorded a few times. The V and J genes are TRBV5-8 and TRBJ1-4; 7 bases line up with TRBD1. CDR3 length equals 15 residues. Germline assignment: CDR1 SGHTS and CDR2 YDEGEE. With 4 bases clipped from V and 8 bases from J, the junction kept 11 bases outside the gene matches. The CDR3 loop is CASSTGQVGSEKLFF. The CDR3 region has the DNA TGTGCCAGCAGCACAGGACAGGTGGGGAGCGAAAAACTGTTTTTT.

The gene calls are TRBV7-3 and TRBJ2-5; 8 bases are a match to TRBD1. Trimming took 5 bases from V and 5 from J; bases not matched to a gene: 7. The CDR3 has 14 residues. In germline, CDR1 is SGHTA, CDR2 FQGTGA. CDR3 amino acids: CASSPTGGRETQYF. The DNA of the CDR3 is TGTGCCAGCAGCCCAACAGGGGGAAGGGAGACCCAGTACTTC.

The gene calls are TRBV15 and TRBJ1-2; the match to TRBD1 covers 9 bases. The J segment lost 7 bases and the V segment lost 6 bases, leaving 3 bases of the junction unmatched. The CDR3 runs to 12 residues. The germline V gene encodes CDR1 LNHNV and CDR2 YYDKDF (reference sequence). CDR3 residues: CATRGQGGGYTF. CDR3 DNA sequence: TGTGCCACCAGGGGACAGGGAGGTGGCTACACCTTC.

The V call is TRBV7-2, the J call TRBJ2-4, with 7 bases that match TRBD2. From germline, CDR1 is SGHTA and CDR2 FQGNSA. V gave up 1 base and J gave up 8 bases; unmatched junction bases: 14. The CDR3 runs to 17 residues. CDR3 sequence reads: CASSLEAGITPRDIQYF. CDR3 nucleotides: TGTGCCAGCAGCTTAGAAGCGGGAATCACCCCACGGGACATTCAGTACTTC. The entire variable domain, with the rest obtained from reference TRBV7-2 and TRBJ2-4, is as follows: GAGVSQSPSNKVTEKGKDVELRCDPISGHTALYWYRQSLGQGLEFLIYFQGNSAPDKSGLPSDRFSAERTGGSVSTLTIQRTQQEDSAVYLCASSLEAGITPRDIQYFGAGTRLSVL.

The chain has TRBV27 and TRBJ2-1; 13 bases agree with TRBD2. CDR1 and CDR2 (germline): MNHEY, SMNVEV (reference sequence). Trimming took 8 bases from V and 9 from J; bases not matched to a gene: 10. The CDR3 totals 15 residues. In nucleotides, the CDR3 is TGTGCCAGCCGCTGGACTAGCGGGAGCATGGGTGAGCAGTTCTTC. Translated, it gives CASRWTSGSMGEQFF.

This chain connects TRBV15 to TRBJ1-2; no reliable D call. V was shortened by 2 bases and J by 7 bases, with 17 bases between the two germline ends. The CDR3 loop spans 15 amino acids. Germline-derived CDR1 and CDR2 are LNHNV and YYDKDF (reference sequence). As DNA, the CDR3 is TGTGCCACCAGCAGACCCGTAGCGGGCCTGGGTGGCTACACCTTC. Amino acid sequence: CATSRPVAGLGGYTF.

The gene calls are TRBV7-2 and TRBJ1-4, with D perhaps TRBD1 (6 bases). With 5 bases removed from V and 10 bases from J, the gap between germline ends came to 14 bases. CDR3 length: 13 residues. CDR1 and CDR2 (germline): SGHTA, FQGNSA. Here the CDR3 DNA reads TGTGCCAGCAGCCGGGGGGGCCAGGCAAAACTGTTTTTT. It specifies CASSRGGQAKLFF.

The chain uses TRBV6-5 and TRBJ2-1, with TRBD2 matching over 8 bases. Unmatched junction bases numbered 9, after V lost 5 bases and J lost 6 bases. This CDR3 is built from 15 residues. Germline CDR1 MNHEY, CDR2 SVGAGI. The CDR3 loop is CASSPPGLGSNEQFF. In DNA, the CDR3 is TGTGCCAGCAGTCCCCCGGGACTAGGAAGCAATGAGCAGTTCTTC.

The rearrangement joins TRBV2 to TRBJ2-2; weak D call: TRBD1 (5 bases). The CDR3 is made up of 13 amino acids. V lost 9 bases and J 8 bases, leaving 16 bases between the germline ends. The V gene's germline CDR1 is SNHLY and CDR2 FYNNEI. CDR3 bases: TGTGCCAGGAGGACATTGGATTGGGGGGAGCTGTTTTTT. This encodes CARRTLDWGELFF. The full variable domain, with the rest looked up from reference TRBV2 and TRBJ2-2, is EPEVTQTPSHQVTQMGQEVILRCVPISNHLYFYWYRQILGQKVEFLVSFYNNEISEKSEIFDDQFSVERPDGSNFTLKIRSTKLEDSAMYFCARRTLDWGELFFGEGSRLTVL.

The chain recombines TRBV7-9 with TRBJ1-2, with D possibly being TRBD1 (6 bases). Trimming stripped 1 base from V and 9 bases from J, with 12 bases between. CDR1 and CDR2 from the germline V gene are SEHNR and FQNEAQ (reference sequence). The CDR3 totals 13 residues. Written as DNA, the CDR3 is TGTGCCAGCAGCTTAGTTTCGGACAGACGCTACACCTTC. Translated, it gives CASSLVSDRRYTF.

The chain uses TRBV25-1 and TRBJ2-2, with TRBD1 matching over 9 bases. V lost 1 base, J lost 6 bases, and 6 bases stayed unmatched. The CDR3 totals 16 residues. CDR1 and CDR2 (germline): MGHDK, SYGVNS. Written as DNA, the CDR3 is TGTGCCAGCAGTGAATGGGGGACAGGGAAGCCCGGGGAGCTGTTTTTT. This gives the protein CASSEWGTGKPGELFF.

The chain couples TRBV9 to TRBJ2-5; the match to TRBD2 covers 9 bases. Germline V gives CDR1 SGDLS, CDR2 YYNGEE. V gave up 0 bases and J gave up 5 bases; unmatched junction bases: 8. The CDR3 runs to 16 residues. The CDR3: CASSVAGGGASETQYF. DNA of the CDR3: TGTGCCAGCAGCGTAGCCGGCGGGGGGGCCTCGGAGACCCAGTACTTC. Full variable domain (rest looked up from reference TRBV9 and TRBJ2-5): DSGVTQTPKHLITATGQRVTLRCSPRSGDLSVYWYQQSLDQGLQFLIQYYNGEERAKGNILERFSAQQFPDLHSELNLSSLELGDSALYFCASSVAGGGASETQYFGPGTRLLVL.

The V call is TRBV25-1, the J call TRBJ1-2; no reliable D call. The V gene's germline CDR1 is MGHDK and CDR2 SYGVNS. The CDR3 loop spans 12 amino acids. The V and J ends lost 6 bases and 4 bases respectively, with 9 bases between them. The DNA of the CDR3 is TGTGCCAGCAGGGGTCCGGGCTATGGCTACACCTTC. This gives the protein CASRGPGYGYTF.

The V call is TRBV28, the J call TRBJ2-7; TRBD2 might be the D (5 bases). Germline loops: CDR1 MDHEN, CDR2 SYDVKM. The CDR3 consists of 15 residues. V dropped 7 bases and J dropped 0 bases, with 16 bases sitting between them. Here the CDR3 DNA reads TGTGCCAGCACCGAGGGTGGACGAAGCTCCTACGAGCAGTACTTC. It is translated as CASTEGGRSSYEQYF.